The T cell receptor beta chain under discussion was sequenced for a study of blood T cell repertoires in COVID-19. Profiling relied on immunoSEQ multiplex PCR, and the TCRdb table lists in-frame clones only, not all of them. Altogether fewer than 250,000 clones are present, 84% being singletons, with the ten largest covering roughly 4%. The specimen was peripheral blood. This sequence was found in a man aged 45-60 years with acute or convalescent COVID-19.

The CDR3 bases are TGTGCCAGCAGCCAAGGGGCCGCCCCCTACGAGCAGTACTTC. Encoded protein: CASSQGAAPYEQYF. This sequence joins TRBV4-2 and TRBJ2-7, with D unclear. This CDR3 comprises 14 residues. Germline lookup yields CDR1 LGHNA and CDR2 YNFKEQ. V was shortened by 1 base and J by 2 bases, with 9 bases between the two germline ends.